This TCR beta chain comes out of a study of regulatory dendritic cells for organ transplantation. Notes on the study in general: Mature dendritic cells appeared to drive more memory CD8+ clonal expansion than regulatory ones.

Germline V gene data show CDR1 as SGHTA and CDR2 as FQGTGA. This CDR3 has 13 amino acids. Trimming took off 2 bases at V and 4 bases at J, with 7 bases between the two ends. Sequencing was performed with immunoSEQ multiplex PCR; in TCRdb, only in-frame clones are kept and a portion is missing. The sample lists 11,000 or so clones; roughly 70% were seen once. Worth noting for this clone: Antigen unknown.

The chain has TRBV7-3 and TRBJ2-3; D is uncertain. The receptor's source is a human donor in good health. Sequenced material: memory CD8+ T cells from blood. Indicated subset: CD45RO+ memory T cells. CDR3 residues: CASSLLGSDTQYF. In DNA, the CDR3 is TGTGCCAGCAGCTTACTAGGATCAGATACGCAGTATTTT.